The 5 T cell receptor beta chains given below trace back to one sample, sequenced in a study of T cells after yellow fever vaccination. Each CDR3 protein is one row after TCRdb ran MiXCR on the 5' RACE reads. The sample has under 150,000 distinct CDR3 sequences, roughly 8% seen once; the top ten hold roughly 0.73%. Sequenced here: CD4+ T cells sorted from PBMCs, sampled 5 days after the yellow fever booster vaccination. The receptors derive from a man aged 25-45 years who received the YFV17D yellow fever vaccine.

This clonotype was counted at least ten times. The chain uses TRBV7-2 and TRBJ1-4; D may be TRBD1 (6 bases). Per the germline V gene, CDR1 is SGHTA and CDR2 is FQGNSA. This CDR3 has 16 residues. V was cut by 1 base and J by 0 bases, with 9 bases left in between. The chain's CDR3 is CASSLVWGPTNEKLFF. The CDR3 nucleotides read TGTGCCAGCAGCTTAGTGTGGGGGCCAACTAATGAAAAACTGTTTTTT.

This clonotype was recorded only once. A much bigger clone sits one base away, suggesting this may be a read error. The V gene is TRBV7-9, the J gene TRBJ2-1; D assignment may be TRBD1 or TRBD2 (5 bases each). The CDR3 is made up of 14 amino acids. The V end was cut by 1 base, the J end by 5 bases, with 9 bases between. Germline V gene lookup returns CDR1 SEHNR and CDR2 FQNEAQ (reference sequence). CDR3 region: CASSLGWGNNEQFF. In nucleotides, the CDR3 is TGTGCCAGCAGCTTAGGCTGGGGGAACAATGAGCAGTTCTTC.

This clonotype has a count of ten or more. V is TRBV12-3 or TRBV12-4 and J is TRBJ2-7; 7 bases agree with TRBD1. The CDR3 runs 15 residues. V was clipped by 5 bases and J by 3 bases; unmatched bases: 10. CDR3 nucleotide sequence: TGTGCCAGCAGTCCGAGGGACAGAAGTAGCTACGAGCAGTACTTC. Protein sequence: CASSPRDRSSYEQYF.

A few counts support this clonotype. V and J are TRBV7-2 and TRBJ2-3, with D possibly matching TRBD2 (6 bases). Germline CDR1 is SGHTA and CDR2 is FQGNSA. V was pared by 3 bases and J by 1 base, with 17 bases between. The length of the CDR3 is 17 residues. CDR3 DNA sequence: TGTGCCAGCAGCTTCCCGAAGGGTAGCGGAGGCACAGATACGCAGTATTTT. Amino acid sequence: CASSFPKGSGGTDTQYF.

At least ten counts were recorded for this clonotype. Written as DNA, the CDR3 is TGTGCCAGCGGCCACGGGAATACGCAGTATTTT. As protein: CASGHGNTQYF. The V gene is TRBV7-2, the J gene TRBJ2-3; the D gene is possibly TRBD2 (5 bases). The CDR3 consists of 11 residues. Germline V gene sequence: CDR1 SGHTA, CDR2 FQGNSA. V lost 8 bases to trimming and J lost 7 bases, with 10 bases between them. Based on the CDR3 plus reference TRBV7-2 and TRBJ2-3, the full variable domain is GAGVSQSPSNKVTEKGKDVELRCDPISGHTALYWYRQSLGQGLEFLIYFQGNSAPDKSGLPSDRFSAERTGGSVSTLTIQRTQQEDSAVYLCASGHGNTQYFGPGTRLTVL.